The 13 T cell receptor beta chains below were found in one sample sequenced in a study of CD8 T cells in ankylosing spondylitis. Study-level points and caveats: A TCR beta motif of under 10 highly homologous variants seemed to mark ankylosing spondylitis blood.

These receptors lack a known antigen. One entry per CDR3 protein results from TCRdb running MiXCR on the 5' RACE reads. The table records under 850,000 distinct CDR3 sequences, over 15% of them present only once. Sequenced sample: blood, either unsorted or a sorted T cell fraction (not recorded which). Receptors originate from a male donor with ankylosing spondylitis.

This clonotype was counted only a few times. This chain uses TRBV12-3 or TRBV12-4 with TRBJ2-5; possible D gene TRBD1, 6 bases. The CDR3 sequence is 15 residues long. V shed 3 bases and J shed 4 bases, with 15 bases lying between them. This CDR3 is CASSFRHRGGETQYF. The CDR3 nucleotides are TGTGCCAGCAGTTTTCGGCACCGAGGGGGAGAGACCCAGTACTTC.

The CDR3 sequence: CASSDTRQREAFF. Here the CDR3 DNA reads TGTGCCAGCAGCGACACACGTCAACGAGAAGCTTTCTTT. The chain uses TRBV4-2 and TRBJ1-1; D uncertain. Germline V lookup: CDR1 LGHNA, CDR2 YNFKEQ. Between the trimmed V and J ends, which lost 5 bases and 8 bases, there was a span of 15 bases. This CDR3 comprises 13 residues.

The J gene is TRBJ2-7, the V gene TRBV6-1; 11 nucleotides match TRBD2. V lost 6 bases and J lost 3; bases outside the gene matches: 10. Germline CDR1 is MNHNS and CDR2 is SASEGT. CDR3 length: 16 residues. CDR3 nucleotide sequence: TGTGCCAGCAGCCTCTCAACTAGCGGGAGTCGCTACGAGCAGTACTTC. Protein product: CASSLSTSGSRYEQYF.

The table lists this clonotype with a count of one. The V gene is TRBV20-1, the J gene TRBJ2-5; 13 bases align to TRBD2. This CDR3 is 15 amino acids long. The ends lost 3 bases at V and 5 bases at J; junction bases unmatched: 6. CDR1 DFQATT and CDR2 SNEGSKA come from the germline V gene (reference sequence). The CDR3 sequence: CSASPTSGRLETQYF. The DNA of the CDR3 is TGCAGTGCTAGTCCGACTAGCGGGAGGTTGGAGACCCAGTACTTC.

Written as DNA, the CDR3 is TGTGCCAGCAGTCAACCTAGAAGTCCCCACGAGCAGTACTTC. Translating it yields CASSQPRSPHEQYF. V and J are TRBV11-2 and TRBJ2-7; D not resolved. Trimming shortened V by 6 bases and J by 5 bases, and 17 bases separated the two germline ends. Germline V gene sequence: CDR1 SGHAT, CDR2 FQNNGV. The CDR3 loop spans 14 amino acids. Together with reference TRBV11-2 and TRBJ2-7, the CDR3 gives the full variable domain: EAGVAQSPRYKIIEKRQSVAFWCNPISGHATLYWYQQILGQGPKLLIQFQNNGVVDDSQLPKDRFSAERLKGVDSTLKIQPAKLEDSAVYLCASSQPRSPHEQYFGPGTRLTVT.

There are a few counts of this clonotype. The chain employs TRBV6-5 and TRBJ2-1; TRBD1 is a possible D gene (6 bases). Germline assignment: CDR1 MNHEY and CDR2 SVGAGI. This CDR3 has 12 amino acids. Trimming shortened V by 10 bases and J by 5 bases, and 12 bases separated the two germline ends. CDR3 coding DNA: TGTGCCACCAGGACAGTAAACAATGAGCAGTTCTTC. This gives the protein CATRTVNNEQFF.

This clonotype was seen a handful of times. The rearrangement joins TRBV20-1 to TRBJ2-3; 13 bases agree with TRBD2. This CDR3 contains 14 residues. The germline V gene encodes CDR1 DFQATT and CDR2 SNEGSKA (reference sequence). Trimming cost V 6 bases and J 6 bases; bases outside gene matches: 6. For the CDR3, the DNA is TGCAGTGCCCCCACTAGCGGGGGGGCGGATACGCAGTATTTT. This codes for CSAPTSGGADTQYF.

V and J are TRBV2 and TRBJ2-2; possible D gene TRBD1, 5 bases. V gave up 4 bases and J gave up 0 bases, with 9 bases separating them. This CDR3 comprises 15 residues. CDR1 is SNHLY, CDR2 FYNNEI, per germline. CDR3 residues: CASSAAGPNTGELFF. CDR3 coding DNA: TGTGCCAGCAGTGCGGCAGGGCCGAACACCGGGGAGCTGTTTTTT.

This clonotype was recorded a few times. This chain uses TRBV7-2 with TRBJ2-1; 12 bases fit TRBD1. Germline V lookup: CDR1 SGHTA, CDR2 FQGNSA. The J segment lost 12 bases and the V segment lost 8 bases, leaving 2 bases of the junction unmatched. The CDR3 covers 11 residues. The CDR3 protein is CASGTGGRQFF. The CDR3 DNA follows: TGTGCCAGCGGGACAGGGGGCCGGCAGTTCTTC.

The chain couples TRBV7-2 to TRBJ2-5, with D tentatively TRBD2 (5 bases). The germline V and J ends were trimmed by 1 base and 5 bases, with 17 bases remaining between them. The length of the CDR3 is 16 residues. The germline V gene has CDR1 SGHTA and CDR2 FQGNSA. The CDR3 region is CASSLGPGKGYETQYF. The DNA of the CDR3 is TGTGCCAGCAGCTTAGGGCCGGGGAAGGGTTATGAGACCCAGTACTTC.

V is TRBV9 and J is TRBJ2-7; 9 nucleotides agree with TRBD2. V shed 7 bases, J shed 1 base, and the junction held 3 bases outside the gene matches. The CDR3 runs to 13 residues. CDR1 SGDLS and CDR2 YYNGEE come from the germline V gene. The CDR3 loop is CASGSGGSYEQYF. CDR3 coding DNA: TGTGCCAGCGGTAGCGGGGGTTCCTACGAGCAGTACTTC.

This clonotype was recorded a few times. The chain links TRBV2 to TRBJ2-6; D is uncertain. V was cut by 4 bases and J by 0 bases, with 7 bases left in between. This CDR3 comprises 15 residues. CDR1 and CDR2 from the germline V gene are SNHLY and FYNNEI. CDR3 loop: CASSADVSGANVLTF. Written as DNA, the CDR3 is TGTGCCAGCAGTGCGGACGTCTCTGGGGCCAACGTCCTGACTTTC.

This clonotype was found a few times. The chain links TRBV4-2 to TRBJ2-1; 8 bases fit TRBD1. The CDR3 sequence is 15 residues long. The germline CDR1 and CDR2 sequences are LGHNA and YNFKEQ. J was trimmed by 6 bases and V by 3 bases; bases with no gene match: 7. CDR3 protein: CASSQDRDNSNEQFF. The CDR3, as DNA: TGTGCCAGCAGCCAGGACAGGGATAATTCCAATGAGCAGTTCTTC.